Shown below are 8 T cell receptor beta chains from a single sample sequenced in a study of blood T cell repertoires in COVID-19. The table came from immunoSEQ multiplex PCR; TCRdb's copy has only in-frame clones and leaves some out. The sample lists about 360,000 clones, 70% to 90% occurring once. Source material: peripheral blood. Receptors originate from a human donor in a cohort sampled during active COVID-19.

The DNA for the CDR3 is TGTGCCAGCAGCCCCAGGGACAGTCTACAAGAGACCCAGTACTTC. Translation gives CASSPRDSLQETQYF. V usage is TRBV7-9 and J usage is TRBJ2-5; TRBD1 aligns across 7 bases. V lost 5 bases and J lost 2; bases outside the gene matches: 8. The V gene's germline CDR1 is SEHNR and CDR2 FQNEAQ (reference sequence). CDR3 length equals 15 residues. The full variable domain, its missing parts supplied by reference TRBV7-9 and TRBJ2-5, is DTGVSQNPRHKITKRGQNVTFRCDPISEHNRLYWYRQTLGQGPEFLTYFQNEAQLEKSRLLSDRFSAERPKGSFSTLEIQRTEQGDSAMYLCASSPRDSLQETQYFGPGTRLLVL.

This chain joins TRBV5-5 and TRBJ2-1; weak D call: TRBD1 (7 bases). The germline V gene has CDR1 SGHKS and CDR2 YYEKEE (reference sequence). CDR3 length equals 15 residues. V was trimmed by 1 base and J by 2 bases, leaving 10 bases between them. The CDR3 sequence: CASSLSGGPYNEQFF. CDR3 nucleotide sequence: TGTGCCAGCAGCTTGTCAGGGGGGCCCTACAATGAGCAGTTCTTC.

This chain joins TRBV19 and TRBJ1-2, with D unclear. Germline V CDR1 and CDR2: LNHDA, SQIVND (reference sequence). This CDR3 is 12 amino acids long. Trimming removed 2 bases at V and 10 bases at J, with 11 bases between. CDR3 coding DNA: TGTGCCAGTAGTATACAGGAAGAGCTCTACACCTTC. Translated: CASSIQEELYTF.

The chain combines TRBV15 with TRBJ2-5; 10 positions match TRBD1. After removal of 5 bases from V and 2 bases from J, the junction contained 8 bases not matched to a gene. The CDR3 has 16 amino acids. The V gene's germline CDR1 is LNHNV and CDR2 YYDKDF (reference sequence). The DNA for the CDR3 is TGTGCCACCAGCCCATGGGGGACAGGGGTACAAGAGACCCAGTACTTC. This codes for CATSPWGTGVQETQYF. The variable domain in full, completed from reference TRBV15 and TRBJ2-5, reads DAMVIQNPRYQVTQFGKPVTLSCSQTLNHNVMYWYQQKSSQAPKLLFHYYDKDFNNEADTPDNFQSRRPNTSFCFLDIRSPGLGDTAMYLCATSPWGTGVQETQYFGPGTRLLVL.

The gene calls are TRBV7-9 and TRBJ2-2; D is perhaps TRBD2 (5 bases). The CDR3 loop spans 16 amino acids. The germline V and J ends were trimmed by 5 bases and 3 bases, with 16 bases remaining between them. CDR1 and CDR2 from the germline V gene are SEHNR and FQNEAQ (reference sequence). The CDR3 spells CASSPREGHYTGELFF. CDR3 DNA sequence: TGTGCCAGCAGCCCCCGAGAGGGTCACTACACCGGGGAGCTGTTTTTT.

This CDR3 is CASSEFWDRMNTEAFF. As DNA, the CDR3 is TGTGCCAGCAGTGAATTTTGGGACAGGATGAACACTGAAGCTTTCTTT. The gene calls are TRBV2 and TRBJ1-1, with 8 bases identical to TRBD1. Germline V gene lookup returns CDR1 SNHLY and CDR2 FYNNEI. This CDR3 is built from 16 residues. Trimming at V came to 2 bases and at J to 0 bases, leaving 5 bases not matched to a gene. The full variable domain, with the rest looked up from reference TRBV2 and TRBJ1-1, is EPEVTQTPSHQVTQMGQEVILRCVPISNHLYFYWYRQILGQKVEFLVSFYNNEISEKSEIFDDQFSVERPDGSNFTLKIRSTKLEDSAMYFCASSEFWDRMNTEAFFGQGTRLTVV.

The V call is TRBV10-2, the J call TRBJ2-7, with 7 bases that match TRBD2. The V segment lost 2 bases and the J segment 3 bases; nucleotides outside the gene matches: 7. Germline-derived CDR1 and CDR2 are WSHSY and SAAADI. The CDR3 extends over 15 amino acids. CDR3: CASSEPAGVSYEQYF. Written as DNA, the CDR3 is TGCGCCAGCAGTGAGCCTGCGGGAGTGAGCTACGAGCAGTACTTC.

The chain joins TRBV29-1 to TRBJ1-3, with a weak D call TRBD1 (5 bases). V gave up 3 bases and J gave up 9 bases, with 12 bases separating them. The CDR3 covers 12 residues. CDR1 and CDR2 (germline): SQVTM, ANQGSEA. CDR3 DNA sequence: TGCAGCGTTGAGGGGCCCGGGGGCACCATATATTTT. Its protein is CSVEGPGGTIYF.